This T cell receptor (beta chain) was identified during a study of molecular identifiers for immune sequencing clone quantification. Study-wide points: It was shown that clones above 20 RNA copies held over 98% of effector molecules, but under 1% in naive cells. Researchers reportedly could pick up spiked Jurkat TCR RNA from one cell mixed into 1 million or so naive cells.

Germline values: CDR1 MDHEN, CDR2 SYDVKM. Unmatched junction bases numbered 10, after V lost 5 bases and J lost 5 bases. The CDR3 extends over 15 amino acids. TCRdb reprocessed the PCR reads with MiXCR, giving one entry per CDR3 protein. The repertoire holds roughly 630,000 distinct CDR3 sequences, with about 25% as singletons. Libraries for naive CD8 T cells, which were made from approximately 20,000 to 980,000 sorted cells, drew on 10%, 30% or 50% of the RNA. In the sort, naive CD8 T cells were defined as CD8+CD4-CCR7+CD45RA+. This clonotype came up many times. Its matching antigen is unknown. The rearrangement links TRBV28 to TRBJ1-1; 8 nucleotides line up with TRBD1. The sample comprised naive CD8+ T cells from blood, with Jurkat cell RNA spiked in. The subset: FACS-sorted CD8+CD4-CCR7+CD45RA+ naive T cells. The TCR comes from a human donor in good health. Some libraries in this study had Jurkat cell RNA spiked in. CDR3 nucleotide sequence: TGTGCCAGCAGTCAGCCCTCAGGGGGCGCGACTGAAGCTTTCTTT. It codes for CASSQPSGGATEAFF.